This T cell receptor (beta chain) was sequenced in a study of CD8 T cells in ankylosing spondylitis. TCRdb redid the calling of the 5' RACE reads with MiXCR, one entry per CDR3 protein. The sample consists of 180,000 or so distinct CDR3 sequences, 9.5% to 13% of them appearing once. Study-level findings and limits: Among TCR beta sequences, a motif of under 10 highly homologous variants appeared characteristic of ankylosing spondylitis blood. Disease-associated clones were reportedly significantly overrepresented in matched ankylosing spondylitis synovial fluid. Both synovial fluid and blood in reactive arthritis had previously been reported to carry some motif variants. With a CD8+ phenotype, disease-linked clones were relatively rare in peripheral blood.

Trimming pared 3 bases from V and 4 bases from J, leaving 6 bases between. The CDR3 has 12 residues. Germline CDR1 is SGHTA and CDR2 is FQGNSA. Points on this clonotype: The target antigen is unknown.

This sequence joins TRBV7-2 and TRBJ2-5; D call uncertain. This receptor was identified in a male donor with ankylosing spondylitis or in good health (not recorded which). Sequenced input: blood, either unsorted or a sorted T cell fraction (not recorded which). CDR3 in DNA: TGTGCCAGCAGCTTGGCCCCAGAGACCCAGTACTTC. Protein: CASSLAPETQYF.